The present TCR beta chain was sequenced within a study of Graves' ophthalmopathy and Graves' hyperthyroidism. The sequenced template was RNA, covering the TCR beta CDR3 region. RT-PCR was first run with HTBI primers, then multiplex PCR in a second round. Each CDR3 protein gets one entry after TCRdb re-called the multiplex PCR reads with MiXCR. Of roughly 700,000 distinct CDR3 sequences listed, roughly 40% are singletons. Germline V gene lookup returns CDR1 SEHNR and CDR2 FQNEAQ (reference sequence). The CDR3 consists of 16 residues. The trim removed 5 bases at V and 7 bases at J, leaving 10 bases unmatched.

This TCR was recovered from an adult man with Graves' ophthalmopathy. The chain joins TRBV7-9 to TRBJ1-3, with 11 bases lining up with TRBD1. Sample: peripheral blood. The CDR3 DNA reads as TGTGCCAGCAGCCAGACGGACAGGGGGCAGTTTAACACCATATATTTT. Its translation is CASSQTDRGQFNTIYF.